The 17 T cell receptor beta chains presented below share a single source sample, sequenced in a study of T cell responses to AZD1222 COVID-19 vaccine. Profiled with immunoSEQ multiplex PCR; TCRdb holds only in-frame clones, not every one. Here the sample spans 160,000 or so clones, 85% to 90% being singletons. Source: peripheral blood, taken 28 days after the second AZD1222 dose. The receptor source for this set is an adult who received the AZD1222 COVID-19 vaccine.

The CDR3 is CATGGRSYEQYF. The CDR3 nucleotides read TGTGCCACGGGAGGTCGCTCCTACGAGCAGTACTTC. This sequence joins TRBV6-5 and TRBJ2-7; 7 nucleotides agree with TRBD2. V gave up 10 bases and J gave up 0 bases; unmatched junction bases: 3. Germline loops: CDR1 MNHEY, CDR2 SVGAGI. The CDR3 loop spans 12 amino acids.

The J gene is TRBJ2-5, the V gene TRBV19; D is unclear. The V end lost 6 bases, the J end lost 5 bases, and 10 bases lay between the germline ends. Germline CDR1 LNHDA, CDR2 SQIVND (reference sequence). The CDR3 runs 12 residues. DNA for the CDR3: TGTGCCAGTAGCCAAGGGTACGAGACCCAGTACTTC. Its protein product is CASSQGYETQYF.

The chain has TRBV5-4 and TRBJ2-3; tentative D call: TRBD2 (5 bases). Trimming took off 6 bases at V and 1 base at J, with 12 bases between the two ends. The CDR3 sequence is 14 residues long. CDR1 SGHNT and CDR2 YYREEE come from the germline V gene (reference sequence). CDR3 loop: CASTPGLGTDTQYF. The CDR3 DNA reads TGTGCCAGCACGCCCGGACTGGGCACAGATACGCAGTATTTT.

The rearrangement joins TRBV29-1 to TRBJ1-1; 8 bases map to TRBD1. Germline V gives CDR1 SQVTM, CDR2 ANQGSEA. V was pared by 6 bases and J by 3 bases, with 9 bases of the junction left unmatched. This CDR3 has 14 amino acids. The CDR3: CSVYRTGQHTEAFF. For the CDR3, the DNA is TGCAGCGTATATCGGACAGGGCAGCACACTGAAGCTTTCTTT.

The chain joins TRBV13 to TRBJ2-2; TRBD2 agrees at 10 bases. With V trimmed by 3 bases and J by 7 bases, 11 bases remained unmatched. The length of the CDR3 is 17 residues. Germline CDR1 PRHDT, CDR2 FYEKMQ (reference sequence). CDR3 loop: CASSLGRTSGWGGELFF. CDR3 DNA: TGTGCCAGCAGCTTGGGCAGGACTAGCGGATGGGGCGGGGAGCTGTTTTTT.

The CDR3 coding sequence is TGTGCCAGCAGCCAAGCTCCGGAGAGCTCCTACGAGCAGTACTTC. Protein: CASSQAPESSYEQYF. The chain couples TRBV3-1 (or the pseudogene TRBV3-2) to TRBJ2-7; D is ambiguous. This CDR3 region has 15 residues. CDR1 and CDR2 (germline): LGHDT, YNNKEL (reference sequence). Deletions cut 1 base from V and 0 bases from J, with 10 bases between.

The chain is built from TRBV7-9 and TRBJ2-1; D call uncertain. Trimming stripped 7 bases from V and 3 bases from J, with 22 bases between. The germline V gene encodes CDR1 SEHNR and CDR2 FQNEAQ (reference sequence). The CDR3 has 17 amino acids. CDR3 residues: CASILSKGGRNYNEQFF. The CDR3 DNA reads as TGTGCCAGCATCCTCTCAAAAGGCGGACGGAACTACAATGAGCAGTTCTTC. Filled out from reference TRBV7-9 and TRBJ2-1, the complete variable domain reads DTGVSQNPRHKITKRGQNVTFRCDPISEHNRLYWYRQTLGQGPEFLTYFQNEAQLEKSRLLSDRFSAERPKGSFSTLEIQRTEQGDSAMYLCASILSKGGRNYNEQFFGPGTRLTVL.

The genes are TRBV29-1 and TRBJ1-1; no clear D gene. V gave up 2 bases and J gave up 8 bases, with 18 bases separating them. There are 14 residues in the CDR3. CDR1 is SQVTM, CDR2 ANQGSEA, per germline. CDR3 region: CSVEFGRRLGEAFF. As DNA, the CDR3 is TGCAGCGTTGAATTCGGTAGACGACTGGGGGAAGCTTTCTTT. The whole variable domain, filled in from reference TRBV29-1 and TRBJ1-1, reads SAVISQKPSRDICQRGTSLTIQCQVDSQVTMMFWYRQQPGQSLTLIATANQGSEATYESGFVIDKFPISRPNLTFSTLTVSNMSPEDSSIYLCSVEFGRRLGEAFFGQGTRLTVV.

The CDR3 nucleotides read TGTGCCAGCAGTTCCGCGGGACTCACGTACAATGAGCAGTTCTTC. Translated, it gives CASSSAGLTYNEQFF. This sequence joins TRBV28 and TRBJ2-1; D may be TRBD2 (6 bases). Between the trimmed V and J ends, which lost 4 bases and 4 bases, there was a span of 14 bases. This CDR3 spans 15 amino acids. The germline gives CDR1 MDHEN, CDR2 SYDVKM.

The chain combines TRBV19 with TRBJ1-6; a possible D gene is TRBD1 (5 bases). In germline, CDR1 is LNHDA, CDR2 SQIVND (reference sequence). V was pared by 5 bases and J by 8 bases, with 10 bases between. This CDR3 contains 13 residues. The CDR3 loop is CASSPGWDSPLHF. The CDR3 nucleotides are TGTGCCAGTAGTCCAGGGTGGGATTCACCCCTCCACTTT.

This chain links TRBV19 with TRBJ2-3; tentative D call: TRBD1 (5 bases). V lost 7 bases and J 2 bases, leaving 16 bases between the germline ends. The CDR3 loop spans 15 amino acids. Per germline, CDR1 LNHDA and CDR2 SQIVND (reference sequence). The CDR3 loop is CASTFGATDTDTQYF. CDR3 nucleotide sequence: TGTGCCAGTACCTTTGGGGCGACAGACACAGATACGCAGTATTTT.

The CDR3 is CASSFRSAGELAKNIQYF. Here the CDR3 DNA reads TGTGCCAGCAGTTTCAGGTCGGCGGGAGAGCTAGCCAAAAACATTCAGTACTTC. The rearrangement links TRBV7-8 to TRBJ2-4, with TRBD2 matching 7 bases. Germline CDR1 SGHVS, CDR2 FQNEAQ. V was pared by 6 bases and J by 0 bases, with 14 bases of the junction left unmatched. This CDR3 contains 18 residues.

CDR3 protein: CASTPWTGGSPPQYF. In nucleotides, the CDR3 is TGTGCCAGCACCCCCTGGACAGGGGGCTCCCCTCCGCAGTATTTT. The chain joins TRBV11-1 to TRBJ2-3, with 11 bases aligning to TRBD1. This CDR3 region has 15 residues. Germline CDR1 and CDR2: SGHAT and FQDESV (reference sequence). The ends lost 7 bases at V and 10 bases at J; junction bases unmatched: 13.

CDR3 sequence reads: CASSMGEVAGGREQFF. The CDR3 DNA is TGTGCCAGTAGTATGGGGGAAGTGGCGGGAGGGCGTGAGCAGTTCTTC. This sequence joins TRBV19 and TRBJ2-1, with TRBD2 matching over 9 bases. Germline CDR1 is LNHDA and CDR2 is SQIVND (reference sequence). Trimming cost V 3 bases and J 9 bases; bases outside gene matches: 12. The CDR3 has 16 residues.

The rearrangement links TRBV6-5 to TRBJ1-2; 11 bases fit TRBD1. CDR3 length equals 14 residues. The germline gives CDR1 MNHEY, CDR2 SVGAGI. The V and J ends lost 6 bases and 7 bases, in that order; junction bases with no gene match: 7. Written as DNA, the CDR3 is TGTGCCAGCAGCGACCGGACAGGGGGCGTTGGCTACACCTTC. Protein product: CASSDRTGGVGYTF.

The chain employs TRBV7-2 and TRBJ2-1; 10 positions match TRBD2. There are 17 residues in the CDR3. V shed 5 bases and J 6 bases; nucleotides not matched to a gene: 13. Looked up from germline, CDR1 is SGHTA and CDR2 is FQGNSA. The CDR3 coding sequence is TGTGCCAGCAGCCTGCAGACCGGACTAGCGGTGGGCAATGAGCAGTTCTTC. Protein sequence: CASSLQTGLAVGNEQFF.

The chain couples TRBV27 to TRBJ2-1, with TRBD2 identical over 7 bases. Germline V lookup: CDR1 MNHEY, CDR2 SMNVEV (reference sequence). V shed 3 bases, J shed 2 bases, and the junction held 10 bases outside the gene matches. The CDR3 has 17 residues. The CDR3 region is CASSLGSSGEAYNEQFF. In DNA form, the CDR3 reads TGTGCCAGCAGTTTGGGGTCTAGCGGTGAAGCCTACAATGAGCAGTTCTTC.